This T cell receptor beta chain was identified in a study of identical twins. MiXCR, applied by TCRdb to the 5' RACE reads, yields one record per CDR3 protein. The table has hundreds of thousands of distinct CDR3 sequences, around 10% seen once. This clonotype was observed a handful of times. Sequences were obtained from memory (CD45RO+) T cells sorted from blood. The receptor was derived from a woman between 18 and 30 years old in good health.

This CDR3 reads CASSPREGQGAYNEQFF. In DNA, the CDR3 is TGTGCCAGCAGCCCACGGGAGGGACAGGGCGCCTACAATGAGCAGTTCTTC. This chain connects TRBV7-3 to TRBJ2-1; perhaps TRBD1 as D (9 bases). Germline CDR1 and CDR2: SGHTA and FQGTGA. This CDR3 contains 17 residues. The germline V and J ends were trimmed by 5 bases and 2 bases, with 19 bases remaining between them.